This TCR beta chain is drawn from a study of OX40 agonist ivuxolimab in advanced cancers. Study-level information: About 40% of patients had received prior checkpoint inhibitor therapy. Study-level findings and limits: The work left the antigen specificity of expanded peripheral T cells undetermined. Average numbers of expanded clones were greater in CD8+ T cells than in CD4+.

Profiled with immunoSEQ multiplex PCR; TCRdb holds only in-frame clones, not every one. This table holds tens of thousands of clones, about 88% found once. CDR3 length: 13 residues. V lost 4 bases, J lost 7 bases, and 8 bases stayed unmatched. Germline loops: CDR1 SGHKS, CDR2 YYEKEE (reference sequence). Note on this clone: The antigen is unknown.

This receptor was taken from an adult with an advanced solid tumor such as melanoma, head and neck, liver or kidney cancer. The specimen comprised CD4+ or CD8+ T cells sorted from blood, sampled in a trial of the OX40 agonist ivuxolimab. V is TRBV5-5 and J is TRBJ2-7, with TRBD2 matching 7 bases. The CDR3 DNA is TGTGCCAGCAGCGGGCGGGGGTCGGGTGAGCAGTACTTC. This codes for CASSGRGSGEQYF. Variable domain in full (rest from reference TRBV5-5 and TRBJ2-7): DAGVTQSPTHLIKTRGQQVTLRCSPISGHKSVSWYQQVLGQGPQFIFQYYEKEERGRGNFPDRFSARQFPNYSSELNVNALLLGDSALYLCASSGRGSGEQYFGPGTRLTVT.